Listed below are T cell receptor beta chains from one sample, sequenced in a study of vaccination effects on CD4 cells after COVID-19. No cognate antigen is known for these TCRs. The assay was immunoSEQ multiplex PCR, and TCRdb's table has in-frame clones only and misses some. The sample shows around 70,000 clones, roughly 80% of them seen only once. Sequencing used CD4+ T cells from PBMCs cultured without peptide, obtained before COVID-19 vaccination. The receptor source for this set is a human donor who received a COVID-19 vaccine. The CDR3 runs from the conserved cysteine through the conserved F or W. A D gene is named only where the DNA matches it firmly. The listing skips clone size in some rows; elsewhere it reads once, few, many or a size class.

clone_size d_call j_call v_call cdr3_aa cdr3_nt
. TRBD1 TRBJ1-6 TRBV7-9 CASSNGQGFYNSPLHF TGTGCCAGCAGCAACGGACAGGGCTTCTATAATTCACCCCTCCACTTT
. . TRBJ1-1 TRBV10-1 CASTGQQNTEAFF TGCGCCAGCACCGGACAGCAGAACACTGAAGCTTTCTTT
. TRBD2 TRBJ2-5 TRBV5-4 CASSSGLAGTSQETQYF TGTGCCAGCAGCTCGGGACTAGCGGGGACCTCTCAAGAGACCCAGTACTTC
. . TRBJ2-4 TRBV2 CASSTGLKNIQYF TGTGCCAGCAGTACAGGGCTCAAAAACATTCAGTACTTC
. TRBD1 TRBJ2-1 TRBV10-1 CASSETGASSYNEQFF TGCGCCAGCAGTGAGACAGGGGCGAGCTCCTACAATGAGCAGTTCTTC
. TRBD2 TRBJ2-1 TRBV4-3 CASSSLAGGPIQGQFF TGCGCCAGCAGCTCCCTAGCGGGGGGCCCAATTCAAGGGCAGTTCTTC
. TRBD2 TRBJ2-1 TRBV7-2 CASSSRLAITSSYNEQFF TGTGCCAGCAGCTCAAGACTAGCGATAACGAGCTCCTACAATGAGCAGTTCTTC
. TRBD2 TRBJ2-5 TRBV9 CASTGGGGETQYF TGTGCCAGCACCGGGGGGGGAGGAGAGACCCAGTACTTC
. . TRBJ1-1 TRBV4-1 CASSQESRETEAFF TGCGCCAGCAGCCAAGAATCGAGGGAGACTGAAGCTTTCTTT
. TRBD2 TRBJ2-2 TRBV3-1/TRBV3-2 CASSRPTGTSSGELFF TGTGCCAGCAGCCGCCCGACCGGGACTAGCAGTGGGGAGCTGTTTTTT
. . TRBJ1-5 TRBV7-2 CASSSQGYSNQPQHF TGTGCCAGCAGCTCACAGGGATATAGCAATCAGCCCCAGCATTTT
. TRBD1 TRBJ1-5 TRBV11-2 CASSLDLGGSQPQHF TGTGCCAGCAGCTTAGATTTAGGGGGCAGTCAGCCCCAGCATTTT
. . TRBJ1-1 TRBV3-1/TRBV3-2 CASSQGGGGVTEAFF TGTGCCAGCAGCCAAGGGGGCGGGGGAGTCACTGAAGCTTTCTTT
. . TRBJ2-3 TRBV2 CASRLDWAASTDTQYF TGTGCCAGCAGATTAGACTGGGCCGCTAGCACAGATACGCAGTATTTT
. . TRBJ2-5 TRBV15 CATIKFLFETQYF TGTGCCACCATCAAGTTCCTATTCGAGACCCAGTACTTC
once TRBD1 TRBJ2-3 TRBV18 CASSPTGTGGTDTQYF TGTGCCAGCTCTCCTACCGGGACAGGGGGGACAGATACGCAGTATTTT
. TRBD1 TRBJ1-1 TRBV19 CASSWDRQTEAFF TGTGCCAGTAGTTGGGACAGGCAGACTGAAGCTTTCTTT
. TRBD2 TRBJ2-5 TRBV24-1 CATSDAGEETQYF TGTGCCACCAGTGATGCGGGGGAAGAGACCCAGTACTTC
. . TRBJ1-3 TRBV18 CASSPPGVTRNTIYF TGTGCCAGCTCACCTCCAGGGGTGACGCGAAACACCATATATTTT
. . TRBJ2-1 TRBV11-3 CASSSMGDNEQFF TGTGCCAGCAGTTCTATGGGCGACAATGAGCAGTTCTTC
. . TRBJ2-3 TRBV19 CASNTQGADTQYF TGTGCCAGTAACACCCAGGGCGCAGATACGCAGTATTTT
. TRBD1 TRBJ1-2 TRBV19 CASGDRLYYGYTF TGTGCCAGTGGGGACAGGCTTTACTATGGCTACACCTTC
. . TRBJ2-5 TRBV27 CASSLTLRYQETQYF TGTGCCAGCAGTTTGACCCTCCGGTACCAAGAGACCCAGTACTTC
. TRBD2 TRBJ2-2 TRBV18 CASSSGLAGAPNTGELFF TGTGCCAGCTCATCGGGACTAGCGGGGGCGCCGAACACCGGGGAGCTGTTTTTT
few . TRBJ1-1 TRBV7-8 CASGSGLRNTEAFF TGTGCCAGCGGATCGGGACTGCGGAACACTGAAGCTTTCTTT
. . TRBJ1-1 TRBV5-1 CATGREGPEAFF TGCGCCACCGGCAGGGAGGGACCTGAAGCTTTCTTT
. TRBD1 TRBJ1-2 TRBV3-1/TRBV3-2 CASSQGTQGNYGYTF TGTGCCAGCAGCCAAGGTACACAGGGGAACTATGGCTACACCTTC
. . TRBJ2-6 TRBV7-9 CASSEESGANVLTF TGTGCCAGCTCGGAGGAATCTGGGGCCAACGTCCTGACTTTC